This T cell receptor (beta chain) came from a study of CD8 T cells in Susac syndrome. The authors reverse transcribed roughly 0.5 to 1 ug RNA with random hexamers. It was immunoSEQ multiplex PCR that amplified TCR beta CDR3 across 54 Vbeta and 13 Jbeta. TCRdb independently ran MiXCR on the immunoSEQ multiplex PCR reads; one entry per CDR3 protein. The repertoire consists of about 250,000 distinct CDR3 sequences, with around 93% occurring once and the leading ten covering approximately 0.07%. CDR1 and CDR2 from the germline V gene are MNHNS and SASEGT. Trimming stripped 6 bases from V and 2 bases from J, with 10 bases between. The CDR3 has 14 amino acids.

Material for sequencing was CD4+ T cells from PBMCs. This rearrangement joins TRBV6-1 to TRBJ2-2; possibly TRBD2 for D (5 bases). This TCR derives from a human donor with multiple sclerosis. CDR3 protein: CASRSDFNTGELFF. CDR3 in DNA: TGTGCCAGCAGATCGGACTTTAACACCGGGGAGCTGTTTTTT.